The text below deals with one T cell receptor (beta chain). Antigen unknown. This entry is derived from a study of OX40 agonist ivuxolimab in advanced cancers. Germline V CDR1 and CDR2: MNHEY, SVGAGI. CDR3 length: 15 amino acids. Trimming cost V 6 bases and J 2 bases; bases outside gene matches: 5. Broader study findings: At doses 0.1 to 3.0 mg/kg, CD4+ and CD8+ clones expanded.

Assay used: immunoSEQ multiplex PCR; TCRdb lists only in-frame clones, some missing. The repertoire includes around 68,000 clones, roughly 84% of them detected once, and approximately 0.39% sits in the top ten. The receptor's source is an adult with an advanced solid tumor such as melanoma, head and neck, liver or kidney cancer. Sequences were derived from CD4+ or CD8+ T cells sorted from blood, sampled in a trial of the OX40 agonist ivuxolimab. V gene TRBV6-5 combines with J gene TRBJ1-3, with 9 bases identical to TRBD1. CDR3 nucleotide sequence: TGTGCCAGCAGGCTCGGGACAGGGACTGGAAACACCATATATTTT. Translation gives CASRLGTGTGNTIYF.